The 29 T cell receptor beta chains listed next were all sequenced from one sample in a study of CD8 T cells in ankylosing spondylitis. TCRdb redid the calling of the 5' RACE reads with MiXCR, one entry per CDR3 protein. The sample lists under 850,000 distinct CDR3 sequences; over 15% were seen once. Study-wide results and limits: Characteristic, it appeared, of ankylosing spondylitis blood was a TCR beta motif of about eight highly homologous variants.

Their recognized antigens are unknown. Material for sequencing was blood, either unsorted or a sorted T cell fraction (not recorded which). The receptors were gathered from a male donor with ankylosing spondylitis.

The V call is TRBV11-2, the J call TRBJ2-7, with 8 nucleotides matching TRBD1. Germline trimming cut 7 bases from V and 5 bases from J; bases unmatched to any gene: 13. Germline V lookup: CDR1 SGHAT, CDR2 FQNNGV. The CDR3 contains 15 residues. CDR3 protein: CASTFQGQEQDEQYF. DNA of the CDR3: TGTGCCAGCACATTCCAGGGACAGGAGCAAGACGAGCAGTACTTC.

This clonotype was seen repeatedly, ten times or more. The chain joins TRBV5-1 to TRBJ2-2; a possible D gene is TRBD2 (5 bases). Germline CDR1 is SGHRS and CDR2 is YFSETQ. Trimming left V 0 bases short and J 4 bases short, with 7 bases between. The CDR3 length is 14 residues. The chain's CDR3 is CASSLAGVTGELFF. The CDR3 bases are TGCGCCAGCAGCTTGGCCGGGGTCACCGGGGAGCTGTTTTTT.

This clonotype appeared a few times. In DNA form, the CDR3 reads TGCAGCGTCGGCCCCGGGACAGCTAACTATGGCTACACCTTC. Amino acids: CSVGPGTANYGYTF. The V gene is TRBV29-1, the J gene TRBJ1-2; 7 bases fit TRBD1. V lost 6 bases to trimming and J lost 0 bases; unmatched junction nucleotides: 7. Germline V gene data show CDR1 as SQVTM and CDR2 as ANQGSEA. The CDR3 totals 14 residues.

This chain connects TRBV7-9 to TRBJ1-6, with D uncertain. V lost 5 bases, J lost 10 bases, and 9 bases lay in between. This CDR3 spans 12 amino acids. Germline V gene sequence: CDR1 SEHNR, CDR2 FQNEAQ (reference sequence). The CDR3 DNA sequence: TGTGCCAGCAGCAGGGCCCTCTCACCCCTCCACTTT. It specifies CASSRALSPLHF.

V gene TRBV27 combines with J gene TRBJ1-5, with D possibly TRBD1 on 5 matching bases. This CDR3 has 15 residues. V was shortened by 8 bases and J by 0 bases, with 14 bases between the two germline ends. Germline CDR1 reads MNHEY; CDR2 reads SMNVEV (reference sequence). CDR3 region: CASRLAGLSNQPQHF. The CDR3 DNA reads TGTGCCAGCCGACTTGCAGGGCTTAGCAATCAGCCCCAGCATTTT.

This clonotype was recorded many times. The chain links TRBV14 to TRBJ2-3, with D uncertain. The CDR3 spans 11 residues. The V gene's germline CDR1 is SGHDN and CDR2 FVKESK. V lost 5 bases, J lost 5 bases, and 5 bases lay in between. CDR3 sequence reads: CASSIGDTQYF. CDR3 bases: TGTGCCAGCAGCATAGGAGATACGCAGTATTTT.

About this clonotype: A read error may account for a junction end that differs from germline. The chain combines TRBV4-3 with TRBJ1-1, with no clear D. There are 14 residues in the CDR3. Germline CDR1 and CDR2: LGHNA and YSLEER. As DNA, the CDR3 is TGCGCCAGCAGCCAAGAACCCAGGAGCACTGTAGCTTTCTTT. Translated, it gives CASSQEPRSTVAFF.

This clonotype was seen repeatedly, ten times or more. The chain combines TRBV13 with TRBJ1-1; 7 nucleotides line up with TRBD1. This CDR3 has 15 amino acids. Germline values: CDR1 PRHDT, CDR2 FYEKMQ (reference sequence). With V trimmed by 5 bases and J by 0 bases, 6 bases remained unmatched. The CDR3 reads CASSGGTALNTEAFF. The CDR3 DNA sequence: TGTGCCAGCAGCGGAGGGACAGCTCTGAACACTGAAGCTTTCTTT.

The chain is built from TRBV2 and TRBJ2-7; 7 nucleotides agree with TRBD2. This CDR3 has 17 amino acids. Germline V gene data show CDR1 as SNHLY and CDR2 as FYNNEI. J gave up 7 bases and V 1 base, and 16 bases lay outside the gene matches. CDR3: CASSEGKGLHPDGEQYF. The DNA for the CDR3 is TGTGCCAGCAGTGAAGGGAAGGGACTACACCCGGATGGGGAGCAGTACTTC.

The gene calls are TRBV14 and TRBJ2-1; TRBD2 aligns across 9 bases. CDR3 length: 17 amino acids. The V gene's germline CDR1 is SGHDN and CDR2 FVKESK. V shed 4 bases and J 9 bases; nucleotides not matched to a gene: 16. For the CDR3, the DNA is TGTGCCAGCAGCCCCCACCCCGGGACTAGCATTCGGGCTGAGCAGTTCTTC. It is translated as CASSPHPGTSIRAEQFF.

This clonotype was found a few times. The genes are TRBV7-3 and TRBJ2-2; 10 nucleotides match TRBD2. V lost 0 bases and J lost 5; bases outside the gene matches: 6. CDR1 is SGHTA and CDR2 is FQGTGA in the germline V gene. CDR3 length: 17 amino acids. The chain's CDR3 is CASSLTAAGGFTGELFF. As DNA, the CDR3 is TGTGCCAGCAGCTTAACGGCAGCGGGAGGGTTTACCGGGGAGCTGTTTTTT.

The chain joins TRBV9 to TRBJ2-7; no reliable D call. V lost 3 bases to trimming and J lost 0 bases, with 7 bases between them. CDR1 and CDR2 (germline): SGDLS, YYNGEE. This CDR3 contains 13 residues. The CDR3 is CASSARPSYEQYF. CDR3 sequence (DNA): TGTGCCAGCAGCGCTCGGCCCTCCTACGAGCAGTACTTC.

The chain employs TRBV5-1 and TRBJ1-4; D perhaps matches TRBD1 (6 bases). Trimming shortened V by 4 bases and J by 4 bases, and 14 bases separated the two germline ends. The CDR3 spans 15 residues. The germline gives CDR1 SGHRS, CDR2 YFSETQ. CDR3 region: CASSATGSGNEKLFF. CDR3 DNA sequence: TGCGCCAGCAGCGCCACAGGGAGCGGTAATGAAAAACTGTTTTTT.

CDR3 sequence: CASSLVGTGDSPLHF. The CDR3 nucleotides read TGTGCCAGCAGCTTAGTAGGGACAGGGGATTCACCCCTCCACTTT. This chain joins TRBV11-2 and TRBJ1-6; 10 nucleotides line up with TRBD1. CDR1 and CDR2 from the germline V gene are SGHAT and FQNNGV. CDR3 size: 15 residues. Losses at the gene ends were 1 base for V and 8 bases for J; bases not matched to a gene: 2.

This clonotype came up a few times. The chain couples TRBV18 to TRBJ1-1, with D unresolved. Germline V lookup: CDR1 KGHSH, CDR2 LQKENI. The CDR3 extends over 13 amino acids. Deletions cut 4 bases from V and 10 bases from J, with 16 bases between. CDR3 residues: CASSLTREGGAFF. The CDR3 nucleotides read TGTGCCAGCTCACTGACTCGGGAGGGTGGAGCTTTCTTT.

The V and J genes are TRBV24-1 and TRBJ2-7, with 7 bases aligning to TRBD1. The CDR3 covers 16 residues. With V trimmed by 0 bases and J by 0 bases, 4 bases remained unmatched. Per germline, CDR1 KGHDR and CDR2 SFDVKD. CDR3 sequence: CATSDLKGQSSYEQYF. The DNA for the CDR3 is TGTGCCACCAGTGATTTGAAGGGACAGAGCTCCTACGAGCAGTACTTC.

This chain joins TRBV28 and TRBJ2-7, with D possibly being TRBD1 or TRBD2 (5 bases each). V was cut by 6 bases and J by 9 bases, with 24 bases left in between. Looked up from germline, CDR1 is MDHEN and CDR2 is SYDVKM. This CDR3 comprises 15 residues. CDR3 protein: CASSHSRGPGRAQYF. The CDR3 DNA sequence: TGTGCCAGCAGCCATTCCCGTGGGCCAGGGCGGGCGCAGTACTTC. The whole variable domain, filled in from reference TRBV28 and TRBJ2-7, reads DVKVTQSSRYLVKRTGEKVFLECVQDMDHENMFWYRQDPGLGLRLIYFSYDVKMKEKGDIPEGYSVSREKKERFSLILESASTNQTSMYLCASSHSRGPGRAQYFGPGTRLTVT.

The V gene is TRBV5-5, the J gene TRBJ1-4; tentative D call: TRBD1 (5 bases). Germline CDR1 is SGHKS and CDR2 is YYEKEE (reference sequence). This CDR3 region has 13 residues. The V end was cut by 4 bases, the J end by 8 bases, with 12 bases between. The CDR3 here is CASSLGTTEKLFF. The CDR3 region has the DNA TGTGCCAGCAGCCTAGGGACGACGGAAAAACTGTTTTTT.

The chain uses TRBV12-3 or TRBV12-4 and TRBJ2-1, with D possibly being TRBD2 (6 bases). V dropped 6 bases and J dropped 0 bases, with 15 bases sitting between them. The CDR3 is 16 amino acids. CDR3 amino acids: CASRDSSESSYNEQFF. The CDR3 coding sequence is TGTGCCAGCAGAGACTCTAGCGAGAGCTCCTACAATGAGCAGTTCTTC.

This clonotype has a handful of counts. The genes are TRBV6-5 and TRBJ2-2; possibly TRBD2 for D (7 bases). V was cut by 0 bases and J by 4 bases, with 15 bases left in between. Germline CDR1 and CDR2: MNHEY and SVGAGI. The CDR3 has 17 residues. The CDR3, as DNA: TGTGCCAGCAGTTACTCTCTCGTCGGGGGGCCCACCGGGGAGCTGTTTTTT. The encoded protein is CASSYSLVGGPTGELFF.

The sample holds one count of this clonotype. The rearrangement uses TRBV25-1 and TRBJ2-5; D is perhaps TRBD1 (5 bases). Trimming took off 0 bases at V and 1 base at J, with 12 bases between the two ends. Germline V gene lookup returns CDR1 MGHDK and CDR2 SYGVNS. The CDR3 runs 16 residues. The CDR3 sequence is CASSEYKGPGQETQYF. The DNA of the CDR3 is TGTGCCAGCAGTGAATATAAGGGGCCCGGCCAAGAGACCCAGTACTTC.

This clonotype was seen only a few times. This chain joins TRBV20-1 and TRBJ1-4; 9 nucleotides line up with TRBD1. CDR3 length equals 14 residues. With 3 bases clipped from V and 8 bases from J, the junction kept 7 bases outside the gene matches. Germline V lookup: CDR1 DFQATT, CDR2 SNEGSKA (reference sequence). In nucleotides, the CDR3 is TGCAGTGCTAGGGCTTGGACAGGGGAGGAAAAACTGTTTTTT. It translates to CSARAWTGEEKLFF.

This chain links TRBV6-5 with TRBJ1-1; D is ambiguous. The germline CDR1 and CDR2 sequences are MNHEY and SVGAGI. V lost 0 bases, J lost 4 bases, and 12 bases lay in between. This CDR3 has 15 amino acids. CDR3 in amino acids: CASSYSLHRGTEAFF. CDR3 nucleotides: TGTGCCAGCAGTTACTCCCTCCACCGGGGCACTGAAGCTTTCTTT.

The genes are TRBV5-1 and TRBJ1-6, with TRBD1 matching over 7 bases. With V trimmed by 2 bases and J by 9 bases, 5 bases remained unmatched. CDR1 is SGHRS and CDR2 is YFSETQ in the germline V gene. The CDR3 sequence is 14 residues long. In DNA, the CDR3 is TGCGCCAGCAGCTTCGGGACAGACGCTTCACCCCTCCACTTT. This encodes CASSFGTDASPLHF.

The chain uses TRBV30 and TRBJ2-7, with 8 bases lining up with TRBD1. CDR1 is GTSNPN, CDR2 SVGIG, per germline (reference sequence). J gave up 0 bases and V 4 bases, and 8 bases lay outside the gene matches. The CDR3 is made up of 15 amino acids. The DNA for the CDR3 is TGTGCCTGGAACCAGAGGACAGGGAGCTCCTACGAGCAGTACTTC. It yields the protein CAWNQRTGSSYEQYF.

The table lists this clonotype with a few counts. The chain is built from TRBV5-1 and TRBJ2-7; unclear D gene. The V end was cut by 0 bases, the J end by 1 base, with 14 bases between. The CDR3 totals 16 residues. Germline CDR1 reads SGHRS; CDR2 reads YFSETQ. The CDR3 DNA sequence: TGCGCCAGCAGCTTGGCTATAGGGCAGGATTCCTACGAGCAGTACTTC. Its translation is CASSLAIGQDSYEQYF. The variable domain in full, completed from reference TRBV5-1 and TRBJ2-7, reads KAGVTQTPRYLIKTRGQQVTLSCSPISGHRSVSWYQQTPGQGLQFLFEYFSETQRNKGNFPGRFSGRQFSNSRSEMNVSTLELGDSALYLCASSLAIGQDSYEQYFGPGTRLTVT.

This clonotype turned up a few times. The chain joins TRBV28 to TRBJ1-4, with TRBD1 matching over 10 bases. From germline, CDR1 is MDHEN and CDR2 SYDVKM. Germline trimming cut 5 bases from V and 4 bases from J; bases unmatched to any gene: 4. The CDR3 loop spans 15 amino acids. CDR3: CASSMDRGNNEKLFF. The DNA of the CDR3 is TGTGCCAGCAGTATGGACAGGGGGAATAATGAAAAACTGTTTTTT.

This chain's CDR3 is CASSPRDGQETQYF. CDR3 coding DNA: TGCGCCAGCAGCCCAAGGGACGGACAAGAGACCCAGTACTTC. This chain joins TRBV5-1 and TRBJ2-5; D tentatively fits TRBD1 or TRBD2 (5 bases each). The CDR3 is 14 residues long. Trimming took off 4 bases at V and 2 bases at J, with 12 bases between the two ends. From germline, CDR1 is SGHRS and CDR2 YFSETQ. The variable domain in full, with the rest retrieved from reference TRBV5-1 and TRBJ2-5, is KAGVTQTPRYLIKTRGQQVTLSCSPISGHRSVSWYQQTPGQGLQFLFEYFSETQRNKGNFPGRFSGRQFSNSRSEMNVSTLELGDSALYLCASSPRDGQETQYFGPGTRLLVL.

This rearrangement joins TRBV3-1 to TRBJ2-3; 8 bases fit TRBD1. After removal of 4 bases from V and 3 bases from J, the junction contained 6 bases not matched to a gene. Germline CDR1 LGHDT, CDR2 YNNKEL (reference sequence). The CDR3 length is 15 residues. Here the CDR3 DNA reads TGTGCCAGCAGCCCCCGGGACAGGAAAACAGATACGCAGTATTTT. It yields the protein CASSPRDRKTDTQYF.